The T cell receptor (beta chain) under discussion was sequenced for a study of CD8+CD57+ T cells in acquired aplastic anemia. General study findings and limits: Patients and controls turned out to have some 30 CD8+ CDR3 sequences in common.

With V trimmed by 1 base and J by 7 bases, 5 bases remained unmatched. CDR1 SGDLS and CDR2 YYNGEE come from the germline V gene. This CDR3 is built from 15 residues. CDR3 and TCR beta VDJ profiling relied on a genomic DNA template. TCRdb called the reads again in MiXCR, with one record for every CDR3 protein. Seen here are 200,000 to 250,000 distinct CDR3 sequences, under 55% observed once, and the top ten hold 15% to 20%. Only patients with CD8+CD57+ cell expansion on flow cytometry were chosen for sequencing. All patients had severe acquired aplastic anemia. All patients were therapy-naive when blood was sampled. This clonotype showed up many times. Its antigen is undetermined.

V usage is TRBV9 and J usage is TRBJ2-1; 10 positions match TRBD2. The source of this sequence is a human donor with aplastic anemia. The sequencing input was sorted CD4+, CD8+, or CD8+CD57+ T cells (not recorded which) from PBMCs. CDR3 in amino acids: CASSVKTSGVNEQFF. CDR3 coding DNA: TGTGCCAGCAGCGTAAAAACTAGCGGGGTTAATGAGCAGTTCTTC.